Below are 2 T cell receptor beta chains sequenced from a single sample in a study of cytomegalovirus exposure and HLA in healthy donors. Measured with immunoSEQ multiplex PCR; TCRdb has only the in-frame clones, and not every one. This table has about 200,000 clones, roughly 87% appearing once. Sequencing input: PBMCs. These receptors were obtained from a woman aged 18-29 years in good health and CMV-seropositive.

The J gene is TRBJ1-1, the V gene TRBV5-6; a possible D gene is TRBD1 (6 bases). CDR3 length: 14 amino acids. CDR1 and CDR2 (germline): SGHDT, YYEEEE. The V end was cut by 0 bases, the J end by 4 bases, with 10 bases between. CDR3 nucleotide sequence: TGTGCCAGCAGCTTGGAAACAGGGAGCACTGAAGCTTTCTTT. Encoded protein: CASSLETGSTEAFF.

A single count supports this clone. The chain links TRBV29-1 to TRBJ1-4; possible D gene TRBD1, 6 bases. The germline V and J ends were trimmed by 6 bases and 3 bases, with 11 bases remaining between them. The CDR3 is 13 amino acids. The V gene's germline CDR1 is SQVTM and CDR2 ANQGSEA. CDR3 amino acids: CSVEGVANEKLFF. CDR3 nucleotides: TGCAGCGTCGAGGGGGTGGCTAATGAAAAACTGTTTTTT.